This T cell receptor beta chain was documented in a study of molecular identifiers for immune sequencing clone quantification. Naive CD8 T cells, phenotype CD8+CD4-CCR7+CD45RA+, were sorted. MiXCR, applied by TCRdb to the PCR reads, yields one record per CDR3 protein. The sample records over 90,000 distinct CDR3 sequences, under 40% being singletons. Germline values: CDR1 SGHVS, CDR2 FQNEAQ. The CDR3 extends over 15 amino acids. V gave up 4 bases and J gave up 6 bases, with 15 bases separating them. The source material was naive CD8+ T cells from blood, with Jurkat cell RNA spiked in. Sample subset: FACS-sorted CD8+CD4-CCR7+CD45RA+ naive T cells. The receptor's source is a human donor in good health. Some libraries in this study had Jurkat cell RNA spiked in. The chain has TRBV7-8 and TRBJ2-2; tentative D call: TRBD2 (6 bases). In DNA form, the CDR3 reads TGTGCCAGCAGCTCCCGGGAGTACGTCCCCGGGGAGCTGTTTTTT. This gives the protein CASSSREYVPGELFF. Full variable domain (outside the CDR3, taken from reference TRBV7-8 and TRBJ2-2): GAGVSQSPRYKVAKRGQDVALRCDPISGHVSLFWYQQALGQGPEFLTYFQNEAQLDKSGLPSDRFFAERPEGSVSTLKIQRTQQEDSAVYLCASSSREYVPGELFFGEGSRLTVL.